The 6 T cell receptor beta chains below come from one sample, sequenced in a study of sequential checkpoint blockade in melanoma. Noted treatment: randomized to nivolumab then ipilimumab (arm A) or the reverse (arm B). The assay was immunoSEQ multiplex PCR, and TCRdb's table has in-frame clones only and misses some. This sample carries under 8,500 clones, around three quarters of them seen once, and the ten largest clones take about 8%. Sequences were derived from CD8+ T cells sorted from blood (inferred from file names), sampled from a patient given nivolumab and ipilimumab in sequence. All receptors derive from a human donor with melanoma.

This sequence joins TRBV19 and TRBJ1-4; 9 nucleotides align to TRBD1. Germline CDR1 LNHDA, CDR2 SQIVND (reference sequence). The J segment lost 7 bases and the V segment lost 4 bases, leaving 4 bases of the junction unmatched. CDR3 length: 14 amino acids. CDR3 residues: CASSNIQGAEKLFF. The CDR3 DNA reads as TGTGCCAGTAGTAACATACAGGGGGCTGAAAAACTGTTTTTT.

The V and J genes are TRBV27 and TRBJ2-2; TRBD2 is a possible D gene (6 bases). V was clipped by 9 bases and J by 2 bases, with 16 bases between them. The CDR3 has 15 residues. Germline assignment: CDR1 MNHEY and CDR2 SMNVEV (reference sequence). The CDR3 DNA reads as TGTGCCAGTCGGGGTGGGGGGATAAACACCGGGGAGCTGTTTTTT. Translated: CASRGGGINTGELFF.

In regard to this clone: The sample carries other DNA sequences with the same CDR3. The CDR3 DNA reads as TGTGCCAGTAGTAAGACTAGCGGCTCCTACAATGAGCAGTTCTTC. Translation gives CASSKTSGSYNEQFF. This rearrangement joins TRBV19 to TRBJ2-1; 9 bases line up with TRBD2. The CDR3 extends over 15 amino acids. Germline-derived CDR1 and CDR2 are LNHDA and SQIVND (reference sequence). V gave up 4 bases and J gave up 0 bases; unmatched junction bases: 1.

This chain joins TRBV18 and TRBJ2-5, with D unclear. Trimming stripped 0 bases from V and 1 base from J, with 12 bases between. Germline loops: CDR1 KGHSH, CDR2 LQKENI. This CDR3 contains 16 residues. The CDR3 sequence is CASSPPKESLQETQYF. In DNA form, the CDR3 reads TGTGCCAGCTCACCACCGAAAGAGTCACTCCAAGAGACCCAGTACTTC.

The CDR3 loop reads CASRPGPTQGETQYF. CDR3 nucleotides: TGCGCCAGCAGACCCGGGCCCACCCAGGGGGAGACCCAGTACTTC. The chain has TRBV4-1 and TRBJ2-5; tentative D call: TRBD1 (6 bases). Germline V gene data show CDR1 as MGHRA and CDR2 as YSYEKL. V was trimmed by 6 bases and J by 5 bases, leaving 19 bases between them. This CDR3 region has 15 residues.

V gene TRBV7-9 combines with J gene TRBJ1-1; the D gene is possibly TRBD1 (5 bases). The V and J ends lost 3 bases and 8 bases respectively, with 7 bases between them. The germline CDR1 and CDR2 sequences are SEHNR and FQNEAQ (reference sequence). The CDR3 totals 11 residues. The CDR3 sequence is CASSFGQEAFF. Here the CDR3 DNA reads TGTGCCAGCAGCTTTGGACAAGAAGCTTTCTTT.